This T cell receptor (beta chain) emerged from a study of T cells in Graves' hyperthyroidism and ophthalmopathy. This clonotype was seen more than once but under ten times. V was trimmed by 1 base and J by 4 bases, leaving 11 bases between them. Germline V CDR1 and CDR2: GTSNPN, SVGIG (reference sequence). CDR3 size: 13 residues. The study excluded patients with uncontrolled infection, other autoimmune disease, pregnancy or lactation. Amplification yielded TCR beta CDR3 regions, with RNA transcripts as the source. First-round RT-PCR of the TCR CDR3 relied on the HTBI primer set. TCRdb used MiXCR to reprocess the multiplex PCR reads, holding one entry per CDR3 protein. The table includes approximately 480,000 distinct CDR3 sequences, less than 25% detected once.

This clonotype was obtained from a man younger than 35 with Graves' hyperthyroidism. Source material: blood. The J gene is TRBJ2-7, the V gene TRBV30, with a weak D call TRBD1 (5 bases). The CDR3 is CAWSGTGGYEQYF. CDR3 in DNA: TGTGCCTGGAGTGGTACAGGTGGTTACGAGCAGTACTTC.